Below are 21 T cell receptor beta chains sequenced from a single sample in a study of T-cell reconstitution after alpha-beta-depleted transplantation in children. For TCRbeta, the library was prepared with unique molecular identifiers. TCRdb redid the calling of the PCR reads with MiXCR, one entry per CDR3 protein. This table has fewer than 550,000 distinct CDR3 sequences, 11% appearing once. This material consisted of PBMCs, mostly from graft donor cells, taken 180 days after TCRalphabeta/CD19-depleted stem cell transplant. These receptors originate from a female patient aged 2-10 years who had a stem cell transplant for aplastic anemia, so the T cells may come from the graft donor.

The CDR3 is CASSQEGTQGNTIYF. CDR3 sequence (DNA): TGTGCCAGCAGCCAAGAGGGAACCCAGGGAAACACCATATATTTT. The chain uses TRBV4-2 and TRBJ1-3; no reliable D call. CDR3 length equals 15 residues. Germline CDR1 and CDR2: LGHNA and YNFKEQ. The V end lost 0 bases, the J end lost 4 bases, and 10 bases lay between the germline ends.

This clonotype occurred many times. The rearrangement links TRBV28 to TRBJ2-7, with 10 bases identical to TRBD1. Per the germline V gene, CDR1 is MDHEN and CDR2 is SYDVKM. This CDR3 comprises 14 residues. Losses at the gene ends were 3 bases for V and 4 bases for J; bases not matched to a gene: 3. DNA of the CDR3: TGTGCCAGCAGTTTGGGGACAGGGGTGTACGAGCAGTACGTC. Encoded protein: CASSLGTGVYEQYV.

This sequence joins TRBV7-2 and TRBJ1-2, with D possibly being TRBD1 (6 bases). The CDR3 extends over 17 amino acids. CDR1 SGHTA and CDR2 FQGNSA come from the germline V gene. V lost 0 bases, J lost 3 bases, and 17 bases lay in between. The CDR3 sequence: CASSLAAWGGGDYGYTF. The DNA for the CDR3 is TGTGCCAGCAGCTTAGCAGCCTGGGGAGGGGGGGACTATGGCTACACCTTC. Variable domain in full (rest from reference TRBV7-2 and TRBJ1-2): GAGVSQSPSNKVTEKGKDVELRCDPISGHTALYWYRQSLGQGLEFLIYFQGNSAPDKSGLPSDRFSAERTGGSVSTLTIQRTQQEDSAVYLCASSLAAWGGGDYGYTFGSGTRLTVV.

The V gene is TRBV20-1, the J gene TRBJ2-7; D is ambiguous. Germline lookup yields CDR1 DFQATT and CDR2 SNEGSKA (reference sequence). The CDR3 is 12 residues long. Trimming removed 5 bases at V and 5 bases at J, with 13 bases between. CDR3 sequence (DNA): TGCAGTGCTCTATTATCTGCCAACGAGCAGTACTTC. Residues: CSALLSANEQYF.

This clonotype appeared many times. V and J are TRBV6-1 and TRBJ2-5; D is undetermined. The CDR3 is made up of 10 amino acids. V dropped 6 bases and J dropped 5 bases, with 4 bases sitting between them. Germline CDR1 reads MNHNS; CDR2 reads SASEGT. DNA of the CDR3: TGTGCCAGCAGGGAGGAGACCCAGTACTTC. This sequence encodes CASREETQYF.

The rearrangement joins TRBV19 to TRBJ2-4; no clear D gene. The CDR3 loop spans 14 amino acids. V was clipped by 3 bases and J by 7 bases, with 13 bases between them. Germline V gene sequence: CDR1 LNHDA, CDR2 SQIVND (reference sequence). The CDR3 sequence: CASSIGGSHNIQYF. The CDR3, as DNA: TGTGCCAGTAGTATTGGCGGTTCCCATAACATTCAGTACTTC.

This CDR3 reads CAIGLRTSGGKTDTQYF. Written as DNA, the CDR3 is TGTGCCATCGGCTTGCGGACTAGCGGAGGAAAGACAGATACGCAGTATTTT. This chain uses TRBV5-4 with TRBJ2-3; 10 nucleotides align to TRBD2. Germline trimming cut 9 bases from V and 3 bases from J; bases unmatched to any gene: 16. In germline, CDR1 is SGHNT, CDR2 YYREEE (reference sequence). The CDR3 extends over 17 amino acids.

This clonotype was detected only a few times. The rearrangement uses TRBV7-8 and TRBJ2-1; the match to TRBD2 covers 7 bases. The CDR3 runs 16 residues. V lost 4 bases and J lost 4; bases outside the gene matches: 10. Germline V gene data show CDR1 as SGHVS and CDR2 as FQNEAQ. The CDR3, as DNA: TGTGCCAGCAGCTCCGTCCGGCTAGCGGCTTACAATGAGCAGTTCTTC. It codes for CASSSVRLAAYNEQFF. Using reference TRBV7-8 and TRBJ2-1 for the parts outside the CDR3, the full variable domain is GAGVSQSPRYKVAKRGQDVALRCDPISGHVSLFWYQQALGQGPEFLTYFQNEAQLDKSGLPSDRFFAERPEGSVSTLKIQRTQQEDSAVYLCASSSVRLAAYNEQFFGPGTRLTVL.

This clonotype was counted a few times. This rearrangement joins TRBV2 to TRBJ2-6; D is perhaps TRBD1 (7 bases). Per the germline V gene, CDR1 is SNHLY and CDR2 is FYNNEI. V was shortened by 11 bases and J by 5 bases, with 25 bases between the two germline ends. There are 17 residues in the CDR3. The CDR3 region has the DNA TGTGCCGGAAAGCACCGACAGGGAGGTATTAGGGCCAACGTCCTGACTTTC. Translation gives CAGKHRQGGIRANVLTF.

V gene TRBV20-1 combines with J gene TRBJ2-1; TRBD2 aligns across 10 bases. CDR1 is DFQATT, CDR2 SNEGSKA, per germline (reference sequence). The V gene end was trimmed by 6 bases and the J gene end by 8 bases; junction bases not matched to a gene: 7. The CDR3 has 13 residues. The CDR3 nucleotides are TGCAGTGCGTGGCTAGCGGGAGCCCATGAGCAGTTCTTC. This codes for CSAWLAGAHEQFF.

This chain links TRBV29-1 with TRBJ2-3, with D tentatively TRBD2 (5 bases). This CDR3 spans 14 amino acids. CDR1 is SQVTM, CDR2 ANQGSEA, per germline. Trimming took off 4 bases at V and 0 bases at J, with 11 bases between the two ends. The CDR3 sequence is CSVVASPSTDTQYF. CDR3 DNA sequence: TGCAGCGTTGTCGCTAGCCCAAGCACAGATACGCAGTATTTT.

This clonotype occurred a few times. The rearrangement uses TRBV6-5 and TRBJ2-7, with a weak D call TRBD2 (5 bases). This CDR3 contains 15 residues. The germline gives CDR1 MNHEY, CDR2 SVGAGI. V lost 8 bases and J lost 5, with 22 bases in between. CDR3 amino acids: CASRFNGEGSHEQYF. As DNA, the CDR3 is TGTGCCAGCCGTTTCAATGGCGAGGGTAGCCACGAGCAGTACTTC.

This clonotype was counted many times. V is TRBV7-2 and J is TRBJ2-6; D ambiguous. V lost 3 bases to trimming and J lost 0 bases, with 3 bases between them. The germline gives CDR1 SGHTA, CDR2 FQGNSA. The CDR3 has 14 residues. CDR3 in amino acids: CASSFISGANVLTF. The CDR3 region has the DNA TGTGCCAGCAGCTTCATCTCTGGGGCCAACGTCCTGACTTTC.

The table lists this clonotype with a few counts. This rearrangement joins TRBV28 to TRBJ2-2; D unresolved. V shed 6 bases and J shed 5 bases, with 7 bases lying between them. Germline CDR1 and CDR2: MDHEN and SYDVKM. This CDR3 has 12 amino acids. CDR3 region: CASRTATGELFF. The CDR3, as DNA: TGTGCCAGCAGGACGGCAACCGGGGAGCTGTTTTTT.

This clonotype was observed a few times. This CDR3 reads CSAPQFGTDTQYF. CDR3 nucleotides: TGCAGTGCTCCTCAGTTCGGCACAGATACGCAGTATTTT. The chain has TRBV20-1 and TRBJ2-3; no definite D call. The CDR3 is made up of 13 amino acids. The germline V and J ends were trimmed by 5 bases and 1 base, with 10 bases remaining between them. Per germline, CDR1 DFQATT and CDR2 SNEGSKA (reference sequence).

This clonotype was seen a handful of times. The J gene is TRBJ1-5, the V gene TRBV27; D remains ambiguous. Germline V gene lookup returns CDR1 MNHEY and CDR2 SMNVEV (reference sequence). Trimming cost V 0 bases and J 7 bases, with 10 bases left between them. The CDR3 sequence is 14 residues long. In DNA, the CDR3 is TGTGCCAGCAGTTTATCGATAACTCACCAGCCCCAGCATTTT. Translation: CASSLSITHQPQHF.

This clonotype was seen a few times. The V gene is TRBV6-5, the J gene TRBJ1-3; 9 bases map to TRBD1. The length of the CDR3 is 16 residues. V lost 2 bases and J lost 2; bases outside the gene matches: 4. Per germline, CDR1 MNHEY and CDR2 SVGAGI. CDR3 nucleotide sequence: TGTGCCAGCAGTTACAGGGGACAGGGTCCTGGAAACACCATATATTTT. Protein: CASSYRGQGPGNTIYF.

This clonotype appeared many times. The chain joins TRBV7-2 to TRBJ2-2; 10 positions match TRBD2. Germline CDR1 and CDR2: SGHTA and FQGNSA. V lost 5 bases to trimming and J lost 0 bases; unmatched junction nucleotides: 6. CDR3 length equals 17 residues. CDR3 nucleotide sequence: TGTGCCAGCAGCAAACCGGGACTAGCGTCGAACACCGGGGAGCTGTTTTTT. Protein sequence: CASSKPGLASNTGELFF.

This clonotype was picked up a small number of times. The chain links TRBV7-2 to TRBJ2-7; 7 nucleotides align to TRBD1. Trimming at V came to 1 base and at J to 0 bases, leaving 9 bases not matched to a gene. CDR3 length equals 17 residues. CDR1 and CDR2 (germline): SGHTA, FQGNSA. The CDR3: CASSLGPTGPSSYEQYF. The CDR3 DNA is TGTGCCAGCAGCTTAGGTCCGACAGGGCCTAGCTCCTACGAGCAGTACTTC.

This clonotype showed up just a few times. The gene calls are TRBV27 and TRBJ2-7, with TRBD2 identical over 8 bases. The J segment lost 3 bases and the V segment lost 5 bases, leaving 9 bases of the junction unmatched. CDR1 and CDR2 from the germline V gene are MNHEY and SMNVEV (reference sequence). This CDR3 comprises 15 residues. In nucleotides, the CDR3 is TGTGCCAGCAGTCTCTCCGGGGGGGCAGGCTACGAGCAGTACTTC. This translates into CASSLSGGAGYEQYF.

The chain joins TRBV12-3 or TRBV12-4 to TRBJ2-1; D unclear. Trimming stripped 5 bases from V and 3 bases from J, with 17 bases between. CDR3 size: 16 residues. The CDR3 spells CASSLLRELYYNEQFF. The CDR3 DNA reads as TGTGCCAGCAGTCTCCTCCGTGAATTATACTACAATGAGCAGTTCTTC.